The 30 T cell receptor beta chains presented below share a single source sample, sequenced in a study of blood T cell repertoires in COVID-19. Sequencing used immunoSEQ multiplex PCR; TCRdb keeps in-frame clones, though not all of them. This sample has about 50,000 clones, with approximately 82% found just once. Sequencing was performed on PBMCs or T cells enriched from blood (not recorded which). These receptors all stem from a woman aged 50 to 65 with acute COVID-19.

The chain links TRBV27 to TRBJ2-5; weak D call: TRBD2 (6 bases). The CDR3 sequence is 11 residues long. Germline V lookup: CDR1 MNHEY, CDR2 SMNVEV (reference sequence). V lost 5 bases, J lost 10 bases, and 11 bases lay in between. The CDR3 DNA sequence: TGTGCCAGCAGTCCCCCTAGCGACCAGTACTTC. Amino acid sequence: CASSPPSDQYF.

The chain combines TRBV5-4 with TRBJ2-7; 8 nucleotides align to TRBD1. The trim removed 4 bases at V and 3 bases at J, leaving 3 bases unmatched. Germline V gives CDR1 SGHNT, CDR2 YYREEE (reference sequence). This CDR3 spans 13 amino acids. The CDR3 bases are TGTGCCAGCAGCCAGGACAGGGTCTACGAGCAGTACTTC. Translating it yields CASSQDRVYEQYF. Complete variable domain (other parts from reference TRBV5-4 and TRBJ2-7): ETGVTQSPTHLIKTRGQQVTLRCSSQSGHNTVSWYQQALGQGPQFIFQYYREEENGRGNFPPRFSGLQFPNYSSELNVNALELDDSALYLCASSQDRVYEQYFGPGTRLTVT.

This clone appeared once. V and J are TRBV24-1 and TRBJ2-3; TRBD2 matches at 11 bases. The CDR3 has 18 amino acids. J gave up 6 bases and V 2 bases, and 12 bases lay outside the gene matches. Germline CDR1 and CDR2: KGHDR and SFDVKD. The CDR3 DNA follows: TGTGCCACCAGTGATTCAAGACTAGCGGGGCAAACGGAGGATACGCAGTATTTT. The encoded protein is CATSDSRLAGQTEDTQYF.

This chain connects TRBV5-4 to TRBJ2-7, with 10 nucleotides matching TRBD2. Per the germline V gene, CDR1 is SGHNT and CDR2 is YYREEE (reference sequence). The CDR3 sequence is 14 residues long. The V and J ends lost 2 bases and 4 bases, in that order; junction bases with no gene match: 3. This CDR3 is CASSFSGGAYEQYF. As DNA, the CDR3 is TGTGCCAGCAGCTTCAGCGGGGGGGCTTACGAGCAGTACTTC.

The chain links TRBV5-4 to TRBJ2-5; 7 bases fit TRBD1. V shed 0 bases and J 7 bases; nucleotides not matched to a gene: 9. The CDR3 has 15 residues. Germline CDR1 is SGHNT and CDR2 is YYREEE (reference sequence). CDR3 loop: CASSLDQQGFGTQYF. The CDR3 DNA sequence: TGTGCCAGCAGCTTGGATCAACAGGGGTTTGGGACCCAGTACTTC.

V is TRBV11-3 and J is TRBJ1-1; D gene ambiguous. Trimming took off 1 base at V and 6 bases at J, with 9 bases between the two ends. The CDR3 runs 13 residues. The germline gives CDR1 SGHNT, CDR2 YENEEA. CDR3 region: CASSLGGIAEAFF. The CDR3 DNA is TGTGCCAGCAGCTTAGGAGGAATCGCTGAAGCTTTCTTT. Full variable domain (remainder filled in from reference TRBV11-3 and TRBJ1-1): EAGVVQSPRYKIIEKKQPVAFWCNPISGHNTLYWYLQNLGQGPELLIRYENEEAVDDSQLPKDRFSAERLKGVDSTLKIQPAELGDSAVYLCASSLGGIAEAFFGQGTRLTVV.

CDR3 sequence (DNA): TGTGCCAGCAGTTTTTCTTGGGGTGAGGGACTAGCGCTAGGAGATACGCAGTATTTT. Translated: CASSFSWGEGLALGDTQYF. This chain uses TRBV28 with TRBJ2-3, with 10 bases lining up with TRBD2. Germline values: CDR1 MDHEN, CDR2 SYDVKM. The CDR3 has 19 residues. V lost 3 bases to trimming and J lost 5 bases; unmatched junction nucleotides: 17.

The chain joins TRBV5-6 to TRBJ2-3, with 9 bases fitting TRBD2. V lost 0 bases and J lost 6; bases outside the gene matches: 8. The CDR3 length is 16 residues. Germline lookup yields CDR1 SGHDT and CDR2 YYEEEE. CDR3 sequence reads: CASSLVSGGRWDTQYF. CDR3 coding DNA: TGTGCCAGCAGCTTGGTTAGCGGGGGAAGATGGGATACGCAGTATTTT.

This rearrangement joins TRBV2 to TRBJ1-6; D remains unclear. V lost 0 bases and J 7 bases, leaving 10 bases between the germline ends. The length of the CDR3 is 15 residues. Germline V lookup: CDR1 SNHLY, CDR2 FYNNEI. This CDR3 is CASSEANRRNSPLHF. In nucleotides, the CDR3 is TGTGCCAGCAGTGAAGCGAACAGAAGGAATTCACCCCTCCACTTT.

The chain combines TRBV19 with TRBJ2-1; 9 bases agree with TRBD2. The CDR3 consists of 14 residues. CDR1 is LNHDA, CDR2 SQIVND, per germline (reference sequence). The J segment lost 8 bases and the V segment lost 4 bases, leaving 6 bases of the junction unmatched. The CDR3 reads CASSRWTSDYEQFF. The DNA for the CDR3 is TGTGCCAGTAGTAGGTGGACTAGCGATTATGAGCAGTTCTTC.

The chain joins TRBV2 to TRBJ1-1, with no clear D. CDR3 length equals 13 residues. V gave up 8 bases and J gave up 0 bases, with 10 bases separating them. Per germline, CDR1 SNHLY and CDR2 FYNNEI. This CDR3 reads CASQAGLNTEAFF. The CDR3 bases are TGTGCCAGCCAGGCGGGCCTGAACACTGAAGCTTTCTTT.

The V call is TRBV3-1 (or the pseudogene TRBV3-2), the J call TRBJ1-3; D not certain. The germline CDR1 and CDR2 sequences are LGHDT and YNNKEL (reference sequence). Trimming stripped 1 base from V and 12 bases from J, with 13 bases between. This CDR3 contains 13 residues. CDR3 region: CASSQGFNGYIYF. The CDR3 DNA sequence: TGTGCCAGCAGCCAAGGGTTCAACGGTTACATATATTTT.

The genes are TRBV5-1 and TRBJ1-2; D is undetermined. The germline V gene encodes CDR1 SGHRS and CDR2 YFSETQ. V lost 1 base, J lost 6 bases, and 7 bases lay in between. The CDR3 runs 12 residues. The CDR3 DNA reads TGCGCCAGCAGCTTGACCCAGGATGGCTACACCTTC. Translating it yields CASSLTQDGYTF. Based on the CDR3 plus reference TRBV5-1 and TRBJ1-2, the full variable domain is KAGVTQTPRYLIKTRGQQVTLSCSPISGHRSVSWYQQTPGQGLQFLFEYFSETQRNKGNFPGRFSGRQFSNSRSEMNVSTLELGDSALYLCASSLTQDGYTFGSGTRLTVV.

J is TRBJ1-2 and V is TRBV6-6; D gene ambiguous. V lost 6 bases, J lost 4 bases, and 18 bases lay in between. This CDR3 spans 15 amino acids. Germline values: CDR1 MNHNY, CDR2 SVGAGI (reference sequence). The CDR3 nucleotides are TGTGCCAGCAGCCCCCACGAGGGTATAGGCTATGGCTACACCTTC. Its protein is CASSPHEGIGYGYTF.

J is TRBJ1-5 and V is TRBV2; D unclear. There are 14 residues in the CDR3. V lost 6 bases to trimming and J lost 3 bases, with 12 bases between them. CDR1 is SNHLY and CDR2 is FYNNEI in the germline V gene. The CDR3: CASRPGPLNQPQHF. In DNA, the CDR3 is TGTGCCAGCAGACCGGGTCCCCTCAATCAGCCCCAGCATTTT.

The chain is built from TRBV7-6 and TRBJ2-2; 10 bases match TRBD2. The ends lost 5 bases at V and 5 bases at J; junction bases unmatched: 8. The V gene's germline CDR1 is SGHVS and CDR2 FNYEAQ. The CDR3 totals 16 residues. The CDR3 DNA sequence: TGTGCCAGCAGCCTACGCAGCGGGGGGGGTACCGGGGAGCTGTTTTTT. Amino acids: CASSLRSGGGTGELFF.

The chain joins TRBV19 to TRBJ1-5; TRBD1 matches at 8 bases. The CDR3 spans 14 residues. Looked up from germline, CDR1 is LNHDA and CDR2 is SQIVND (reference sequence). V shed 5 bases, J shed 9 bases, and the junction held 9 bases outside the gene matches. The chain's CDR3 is CASSGQGQRPPQHF. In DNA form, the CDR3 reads TGTGCCAGTAGTGGACAGGGTCAGCGGCCGCCCCAGCATTTT.

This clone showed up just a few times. The DNA for the CDR3 is TGCGCCAGCAGCGCACCGACTAGCAGTACGCAGTATTTT. It encodes CASSAPTSSTQYF. The chain uses TRBV10-1 and TRBJ2-3; 7 bases are shared with TRBD2. The CDR3 sequence is 13 residues long. V trimming: 6 bases; J trimming: 8 bases; junction bases outside the gene matches: 8. CDR1 is WNHNN, CDR2 SYGVQD, per germline (reference sequence).

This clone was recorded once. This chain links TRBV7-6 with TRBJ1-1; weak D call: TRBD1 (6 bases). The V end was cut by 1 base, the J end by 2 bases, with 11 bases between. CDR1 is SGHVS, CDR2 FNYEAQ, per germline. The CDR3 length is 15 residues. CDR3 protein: CASSLGQGFNTEAFF. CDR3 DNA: TGTGCCAGCAGCTTAGGGCAGGGGTTTAACACTGAAGCTTTCTTT. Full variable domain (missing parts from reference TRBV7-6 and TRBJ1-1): GAGVSQSPRYKVTKRGQDVALRCDPISGHVSLYWYRQALGQGPEFLTYFNYEAQQDKSGLPNDRFSAERPEGSISTLTIQRTEQRDSAMYRCASSLGQGFNTEAFFGQGTRLTVV.

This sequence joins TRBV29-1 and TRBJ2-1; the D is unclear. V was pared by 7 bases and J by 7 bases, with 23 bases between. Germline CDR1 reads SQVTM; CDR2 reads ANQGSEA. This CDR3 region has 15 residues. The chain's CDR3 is CSAQVIASQLNEQFF. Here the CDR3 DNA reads TGCAGCGCCCAGGTCATTGCGTCGCAGTTGAATGAGCAGTTCTTC.

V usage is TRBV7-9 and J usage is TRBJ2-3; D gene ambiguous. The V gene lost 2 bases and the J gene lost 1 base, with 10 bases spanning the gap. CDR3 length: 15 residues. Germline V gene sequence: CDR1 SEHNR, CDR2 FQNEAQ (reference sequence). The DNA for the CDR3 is TGTGCCAGCAGCTTAATGGCGGTGGGCACAGATACGCAGTATTTT. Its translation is CASSLMAVGTDTQYF. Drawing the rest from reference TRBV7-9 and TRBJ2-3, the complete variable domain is DTGVSQNPRHKITKRGQNVTFRCDPISEHNRLYWYRQTLGQGPEFLTYFQNEAQLEKSRLLSDRFSAERPKGSFSTLEIQRTEQGDSAMYLCASSLMAVGTDTQYFGPGTRLTVL.

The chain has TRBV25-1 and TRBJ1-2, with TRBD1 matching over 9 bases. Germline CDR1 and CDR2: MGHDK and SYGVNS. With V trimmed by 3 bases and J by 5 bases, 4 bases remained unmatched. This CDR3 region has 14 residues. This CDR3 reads CASSDRTGDYGYTF. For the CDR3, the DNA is TGTGCCAGCAGTGACCGGACAGGGGATTATGGCTACACCTTC.

Here the CDR3 reads CASSQDRSASYEQYF. The CDR3 DNA reads as TGCGCCAGCAGCCAAGATAGAAGCGCCTCCTACGAGCAGTACTTC. The chain employs TRBV4-1 and TRBJ2-7; D gene uncertain. The CDR3 covers 15 residues. Per the germline V gene, CDR1 is MGHRA and CDR2 is YSYEKL. Trimming took off 0 bases at V and 0 bases at J, with 9 bases between the two ends.

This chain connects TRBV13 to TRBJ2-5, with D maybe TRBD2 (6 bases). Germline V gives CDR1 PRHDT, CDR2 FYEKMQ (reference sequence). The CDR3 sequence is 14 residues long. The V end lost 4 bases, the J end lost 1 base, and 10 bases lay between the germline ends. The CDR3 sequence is CASSSRDPQETQYF. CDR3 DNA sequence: TGTGCCAGCAGCTCGCGGGACCCCCAAGAGACCCAGTACTTC.

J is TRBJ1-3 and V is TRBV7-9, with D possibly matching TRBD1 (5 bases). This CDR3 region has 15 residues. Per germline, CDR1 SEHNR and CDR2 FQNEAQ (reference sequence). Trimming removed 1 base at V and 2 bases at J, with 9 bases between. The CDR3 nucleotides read TGTGCCAGCAGCTTAGTTGACAGTGCTGGAAACACCATATATTTT. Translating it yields CASSLVDSAGNTIYF.

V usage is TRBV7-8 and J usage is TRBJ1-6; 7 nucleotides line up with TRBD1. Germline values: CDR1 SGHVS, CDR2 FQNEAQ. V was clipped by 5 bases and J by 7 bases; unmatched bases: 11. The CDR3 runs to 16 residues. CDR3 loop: CASSRISGTVNSPLHF. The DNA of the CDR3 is TGTGCCAGCAGCCGGATCTCCGGGACAGTAAATTCACCCCTCCACTTT.

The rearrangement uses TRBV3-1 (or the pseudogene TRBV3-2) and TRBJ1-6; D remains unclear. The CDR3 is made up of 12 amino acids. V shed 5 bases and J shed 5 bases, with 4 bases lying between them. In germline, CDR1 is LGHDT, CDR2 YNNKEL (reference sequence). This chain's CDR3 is CASSTHNSPLHF. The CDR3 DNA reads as TGTGCCAGCAGCACACATAATTCACCCCTCCACTTT.

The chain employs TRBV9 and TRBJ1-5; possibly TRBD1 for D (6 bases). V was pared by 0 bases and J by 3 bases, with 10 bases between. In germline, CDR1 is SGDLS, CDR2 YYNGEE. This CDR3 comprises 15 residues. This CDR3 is CASSVEDSINQPQHF. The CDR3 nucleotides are TGTGCCAGCAGCGTAGAGGACAGTATCAATCAGCCCCAGCATTTT.

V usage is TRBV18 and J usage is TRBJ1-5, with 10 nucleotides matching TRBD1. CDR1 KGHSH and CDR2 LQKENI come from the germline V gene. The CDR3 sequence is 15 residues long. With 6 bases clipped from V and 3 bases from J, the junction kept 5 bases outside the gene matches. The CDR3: CASSLGQGLNQPQHF. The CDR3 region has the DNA TGTGCCAGCTCCCTGGGACAGGGGCTCAATCAGCCCCAGCATTTT.

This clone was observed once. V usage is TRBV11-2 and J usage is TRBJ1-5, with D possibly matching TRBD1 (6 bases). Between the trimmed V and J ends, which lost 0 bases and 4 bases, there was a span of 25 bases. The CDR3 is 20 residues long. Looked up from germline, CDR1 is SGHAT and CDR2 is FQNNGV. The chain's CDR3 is CASSLEGPGTRRSFNQPQHF. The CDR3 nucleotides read TGTGCCAGCAGCTTAGAAGGCCCTGGGACAAGGAGGTCGTTTAATCAGCCCCAGCATTTT.